Each of the 16 T cell receptor beta chains below was sequenced from the same sample in a study of spatial heterogeneity in lung cancer (dated by TCRdb to between 2018 and 2021). The method behind the library was 5' RACE. Sequencing took place on a NextSeq 500. TCRdb's own reprocessing of the public reads used fastp at Q25 and MiXCR and kept productive beta chains. Rows matching on CDR3 protein sequence are summarized as one entry with the most common DNA and genes. The sample has 110,000 or so distinct CDR3 sequences on record, 10% to 14% of them singletons. The top ten hold 20% to 30% of the sample. The label giving this sample's time point can be read as: blood at routine non-recurrence follow-up after resection. This sample comprised PBMCs, obtained at follow-up. These receptors were obtained from a female donor with early-stage non-small cell lung cancer.

Ten or more counts support this clonotype. This chain uses TRBV29-1 with TRBJ2-3, with 9 bases fitting TRBD1. Germline V gene data show CDR1 as SQVTM and CDR2 as ANQGSEA. This CDR3 is built from 15 residues. V shed 5 bases, J shed 3 bases, and the junction held 9 bases outside the gene matches. CDR3 loop: CSVKGQGGWTDTQYF. In DNA form, the CDR3 reads TGCAGCGTTAAGGGACAGGGAGGTTGGACAGATACGCAGTATTTT.

In this sample, this clonotype turned up many times. The chain joins TRBV10-2 to TRBJ2-4, with TRBD2 matching 7 bases. V gave up 2 bases and J gave up 7 bases; unmatched junction bases: 8. Germline CDR1 WSHSY, CDR2 SAAADI. CDR3 length: 15 residues. The CDR3 nucleotides read TGCGCCAGCAGTGAGGCGGGAGTGGGAAAGAACATTCAGTACTTC. Its protein product is CASSEAGVGKNIQYF.

V is TRBV30 and J is TRBJ2-7; 10 bases are shared with TRBD2. CDR3 length: 13 amino acids. Germline assignment: CDR1 GTSNPN and CDR2 SVGIG (reference sequence). V was pared by 0 bases and J by 13 bases, with 9 bases of the junction left unmatched. The CDR3 DNA follows: TGTGCCTGGAGTGTAACTAGCGGGGTACAAATCTACGTC. This gives the protein CAWSVTSGVQIYV.

This chain links TRBV15 with TRBJ2-3, with D unresolved. CDR3 length: 15 residues. Germline-derived CDR1 and CDR2 are LNHNV and YYDKDF (reference sequence). V was cut by 0 bases and J by 4 bases, with 11 bases left in between. The DNA of the CDR3 is TGTGCCACCAGCAGAGAGCCCAGACCCTCAGATACGCAGTATTTT. This encodes CATSREPRPSDTQYF.

This clonotype was recorded a few times. The V gene is TRBV20-1, the J gene TRBJ2-2, with TRBD1 as a possible D gene (5 bases). The CDR3 is made up of 14 amino acids. The germline V and J ends were trimmed by 4 bases and 0 bases, with 9 bases remaining between them. The germline gives CDR1 DFQATT, CDR2 SNEGSKA (reference sequence). The CDR3 protein is CSATKTANTGELFF. The CDR3 DNA is TGCAGTGCTACCAAGACAGCGAACACCGGGGAGCTGTTTTTT.

The chain carries TRBV5-1 and TRBJ1-1; D might be TRBD1 (6 bases). Trimming removed 5 bases at V and 1 base at J, with 18 bases between. Looked up from germline, CDR1 is SGHRS and CDR2 is YFSETQ. The CDR3 sequence is 16 residues long. The CDR3 DNA follows: TGCGCCAGCAGTCCCCGGATACAGGGATCGAACACTGAAGCTTTCTTT. Amino acids: CASSPRIQGSNTEAFF. Based on the CDR3 plus reference TRBV5-1 and TRBJ1-1, the full variable domain is KAGVTQTPRYLIKTRGQQVTLSCSPISGHRSVSWYQQTPGQGLQFLFEYFSETQRNKGNFPGRFSGRQFSNSRSEMNVSTLELGDSALYLCASSPRIQGSNTEAFFGQGTRLTVV.

This clonotype was found a few times. The chain employs TRBV9 and TRBJ2-3; D is unclear. The CDR3 length is 11 residues. Germline lookup yields CDR1 SGDLS and CDR2 YYNGEE. V was trimmed by 4 bases and J by 4 bases, leaving 4 bases between them. The CDR3 reads CASSTSDTQYF. In DNA form, the CDR3 reads TGTGCCAGCAGCACATCAGATACGCAGTATTTT.

This clonotype was observed a handful of times. J is TRBJ2-7 and V is TRBV5-5, with D maybe TRBD2 (6 bases). The CDR3 has 15 amino acids. V lost 2 bases, J lost 5 bases, and 17 bases lay in between. Germline CDR1 and CDR2: SGHKS and YYEKEE (reference sequence). DNA of the CDR3: TGTGCCAGCAGCTTCTCCGGGACTCCCATTCACGAGCAGTACTTC. Translating gives CASSFSGTPIHEQYF.

This clonotype was detected many times. The V gene is TRBV19, the J gene TRBJ2-5; 8 bases are shared with TRBD2. V was pared by 7 bases and J by 6 bases, with 13 bases of the junction left unmatched. CDR3 length: 15 residues. Per germline, CDR1 LNHDA and CDR2 SQIVND (reference sequence). The CDR3 DNA sequence: TGTGCCAGTACCTCGGGACTAGGAGGGATCCAGACCCAGTACTTC. It translates to CASTSGLGGIQTQYF.

The chain couples TRBV10-3 to TRBJ1-3; TRBD1 is a possible D gene (5 bases). Per the germline V gene, CDR1 is ENHRY and CDR2 is SYGVKD. V was pared by 10 bases and J by 0 bases, with 10 bases between. The CDR3 contains 13 residues. CDR3: CATQGPSGNTIYF. The CDR3 region has the DNA TGTGCCACCCAGGGTCCCTCTGGAAACACCATATATTTT.

The chain uses TRBV10-3 and TRBJ1-1; D remains unclear. With 4 bases removed from V and 11 bases from J, the gap between germline ends came to 20 bases. Germline CDR1 ENHRY, CDR2 SYGVKD. CDR3 length: 14 amino acids. Here the CDR3 reads CAISAARVQTGAFF. The CDR3 DNA reads TGTGCCATCAGTGCCGCCCGGGTTCAAACTGGGGCTTTCTTT.

In its sample, this clonotype was seen many times. The rearrangement links TRBV20-1 to TRBJ1-5; a weak D match, TRBD1 (6 bases). The germline V gene encodes CDR1 DFQATT and CDR2 SNEGSKA (reference sequence). There are 17 residues in the CDR3. V lost 0 bases to trimming and J lost 6 bases, with 21 bases between them. CDR3 amino acids: CSARDRKGGTSGQPQHF. The CDR3, as DNA: TGCAGTGCTAGAGATAGGAAAGGGGGGACCTCGGGTCAGCCCCAGCATTTT.

The table lists this clonotype with many counts. The gene calls are TRBV9 and TRBJ1-1; TRBD1 is a possible D gene (5 bases). The germline gives CDR1 SGDLS, CDR2 YYNGEE. Between the trimmed V and J ends, which lost 4 bases and 10 bases, there was a span of 20 bases. The CDR3 has 14 amino acids. CDR3 loop: CASSPEGRWGGAFF. For the CDR3, the DNA is TGTGCCAGCAGCCCTGAGGGACGGTGGGGAGGAGCTTTCTTT.

This clonotype came up many times. The V gene is TRBV12-3 or TRBV12-4, the J gene TRBJ1-1, with a weak D call TRBD1 (5 bases). Trimming removed 0 bases from V and 4 bases from J, with 12 bases in between. The CDR3 spans 15 residues. As DNA, the CDR3 is TGTGCCAGCAGTTTAGCGCTCAGGGTAAGCACTGAAGCTTTCTTT. Translated, it gives CASSLALRVSTEAFF.

This clonotype showed up many times. The chain uses TRBV9 and TRBJ2-3; 8 bases line up with TRBD2. The CDR3 length is 15 residues. Germline CDR1 is SGDLS and CDR2 is YYNGEE. With V trimmed by 4 bases and J by 3 bases, 7 bases remained unmatched. The CDR3 loop reads CASSIEGGRTDTQYF. CDR3 coding DNA: TGTGCCAGCAGCATTGAGGGCGGGAGGACAGATACGCAGTATTTT.

This clonotype was seen only once. The CDR3 coding sequence is TGTGCCAGCCTGGGCTACAGAAGGGCTGAAGCTTTCTTT. Translating gives CASLGYRRAEAFF. V usage is TRBV12-3 or TRBV12-4 and J usage is TRBJ1-1; D ambiguous. V lost 8 bases to trimming and J lost 6 bases, with 16 bases between them. CDR3 size: 13 residues.